Included here is one T cell receptor (beta chain) sequence, with context. Antigen: not known. PCR used 60 Vbeta primers and 13 Jbeta primers. The protocol was immunoSEQ multiplex PCR, while the TCRdb copy is restricted to in-frame clones and leaves out a portion. The table includes about 200,000 clones, roughly 79% detected once. This sample is part of a study of cytomegalovirus exposure and HLA in healthy donors. Points from the study as a whole: The number of N-insertions in an Asian-associated ancestry cluster was reportedly below the approximately 700-donor mean in a later analysis.

V lost 5 bases, J lost 2 bases, and 14 bases lay in between. From germline, CDR1 is SGHVS and CDR2 FNYEAQ. The CDR3 has 15 amino acids. J is TRBJ2-3 and V is TRBV7-6; maybe TRBD1 (5 bases). This clonotype originated in a male donor in good health and CMV-seronegative. Sequencing was carried out using PBMCs. The CDR3 loop is CASSPTREPTDTQYF. CDR3 sequence (DNA): TGTGCCAGCAGCCCAACCAGGGAACCCACAGATACGCAGTATTTT. The whole variable domain, filled in from reference TRBV7-6 and TRBJ2-3, reads GAGVSQSPRYKVTKRGQDVALRCDPISGHVSLYWYRQALGQGPEFLTYFNYEAQQDKSGLPNDRFSAERPEGSISTLTIQRTEQRDSAMYRCASSPTREPTDTQYFGPGTRLTVL.